This TCR beta chain was documented in a study of blood T cell repertoires in COVID-19. Turning to the study itself: Sites across the United States, Italy and Spain contributed samples from acute and convalescent COVID-19. Sample material is recorded as cDNA or gDNA derived from T cells, B-cell-depleted T cells, or PBMCs.

This CDR3 has 15 amino acids. V gave up 4 bases and J gave up 7 bases; unmatched junction bases: 12. Germline V lookup: CDR1 MGHRA, CDR2 YSYEKL. Individuals aged about 18 to 90 years were recruited from about two dozen US areas. Cohort assignment relied on participant-reported clinical history. Sequencing used immunoSEQ multiplex PCR; TCRdb keeps in-frame clones, though not all of them. Of 150,000 or so clones in the sample, roughly 90% were seen once. The sequenced sample consisted of PBMCs or T cells enriched from blood (not recorded which). This TCR was sampled from a woman aged 30 to 39 with acute COVID-19. The chain is built from TRBV4-1 and TRBJ2-7; 8 nucleotides match TRBD1. In DNA form, the CDR3 reads TGCGCCAGCAGCCCACACCGCGACAGGGGCTTAGAGCAGTACTTC. Encoded protein: CASSPHRDRGLEQYF.